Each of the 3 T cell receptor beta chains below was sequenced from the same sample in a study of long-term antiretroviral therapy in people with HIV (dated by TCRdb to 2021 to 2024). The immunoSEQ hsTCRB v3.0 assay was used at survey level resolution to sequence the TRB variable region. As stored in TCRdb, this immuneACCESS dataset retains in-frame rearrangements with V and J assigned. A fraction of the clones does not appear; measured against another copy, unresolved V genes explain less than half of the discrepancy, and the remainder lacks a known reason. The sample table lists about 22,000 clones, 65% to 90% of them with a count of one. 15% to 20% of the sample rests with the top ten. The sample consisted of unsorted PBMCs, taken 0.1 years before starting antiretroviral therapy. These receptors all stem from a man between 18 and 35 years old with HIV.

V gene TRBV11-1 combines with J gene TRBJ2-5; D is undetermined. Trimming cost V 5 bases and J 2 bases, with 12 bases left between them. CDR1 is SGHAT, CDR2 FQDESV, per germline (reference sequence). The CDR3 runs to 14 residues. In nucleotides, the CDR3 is TGTGCCAGCAGCCTCGACCCCAAGCAAGAGACCCAGTACTTC. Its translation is CASSLDPKQETQYF.

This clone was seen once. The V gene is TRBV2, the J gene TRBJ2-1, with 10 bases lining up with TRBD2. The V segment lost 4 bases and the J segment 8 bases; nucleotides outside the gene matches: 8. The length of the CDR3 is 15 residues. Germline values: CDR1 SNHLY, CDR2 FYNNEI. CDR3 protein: CASSAVLAGVYEQFF. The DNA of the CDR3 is TGTGCCAGCAGTGCGGTGCTAGCGGGGGTCTATGAGCAGTTCTTC.

The CDR3 spells CSASDRGQEEQYF. The CDR3, as DNA: TGCAGCGCCTCTGACAGGGGGCAGGAAGAGCAGTACTTC. This chain joins TRBV29-1 and TRBJ2-7; TRBD1 aligns across 10 bases. The V gene end was trimmed by 7 bases and the J gene end by 7 bases; junction bases not matched to a gene: 10. Germline V lookup: CDR1 SQVTM, CDR2 ANQGSEA. The CDR3 has 13 residues.